This T cell receptor (beta chain) appears in the sequencing data of a study of cytomegalovirus exposure and HLA in healthy donors. Clones were sequenced by immunoSEQ multiplex PCR, and TCRdb holds only the in-frame ones, with some missing. The table records 150,000 to 200,000 clones, about 96% of them present only once. V was cut by 6 bases and J by 3 bases, with 14 bases left in between. The CDR3 runs 14 residues. Germline CDR1 and CDR2: SGHTA and FQGTGA. This sequence originates from a woman aged 18-35 years in good health and CMV-seronegative. This chain uses TRBV7-3 with TRBJ1-1; weak D call: TRBD1 (6 bases). Sequenced material: PBMCs. This chain's CDR3 is CASSLQGRDTEAFF. CDR3 DNA: TGTGCCAGCAGTCTCCAGGGGCGGGACACTGAAGCTTTCTTT.